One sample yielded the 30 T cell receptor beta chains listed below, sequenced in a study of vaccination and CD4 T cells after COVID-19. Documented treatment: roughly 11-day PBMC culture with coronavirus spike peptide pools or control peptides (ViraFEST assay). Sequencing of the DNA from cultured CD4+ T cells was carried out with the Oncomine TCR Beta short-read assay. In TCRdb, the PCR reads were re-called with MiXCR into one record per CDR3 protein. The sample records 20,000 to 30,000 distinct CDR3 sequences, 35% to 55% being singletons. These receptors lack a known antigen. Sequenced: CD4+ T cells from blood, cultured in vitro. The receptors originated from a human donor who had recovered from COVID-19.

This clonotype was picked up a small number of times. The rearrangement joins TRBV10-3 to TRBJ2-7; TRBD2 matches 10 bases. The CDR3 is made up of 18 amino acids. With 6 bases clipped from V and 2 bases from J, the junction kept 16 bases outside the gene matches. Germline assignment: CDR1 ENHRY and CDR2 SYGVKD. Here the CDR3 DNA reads TGTGCCATCAGGTCAGATGGGGACGGACTAGCGGTTCCCTACGAGCAGTACTTC. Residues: CAIRSDGDGLAVPYEQYF.

The CDR3 is CASSDQGTAALNYGYTF. The DNA for the CDR3 is TGTGCCAGCAGTGATCAGGGGACAGCAGCACTTAACTATGGCTACACCTTC. The chain links TRBV2 to TRBJ1-2; TRBD1 matches 7 bases. The CDR3 runs to 17 residues. The trim removed 3 bases at V and 1 base at J, leaving 11 bases unmatched. Per the germline V gene, CDR1 is SNHLY and CDR2 is FYNNEI.

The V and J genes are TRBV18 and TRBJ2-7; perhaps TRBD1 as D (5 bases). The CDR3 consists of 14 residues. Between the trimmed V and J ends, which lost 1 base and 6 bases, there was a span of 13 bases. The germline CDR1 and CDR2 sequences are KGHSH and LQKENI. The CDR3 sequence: CASSPRQGRAEQYF. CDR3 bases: TGTGCCAGCTCACCACGTCAGGGAAGGGCCGAGCAGTACTTC.

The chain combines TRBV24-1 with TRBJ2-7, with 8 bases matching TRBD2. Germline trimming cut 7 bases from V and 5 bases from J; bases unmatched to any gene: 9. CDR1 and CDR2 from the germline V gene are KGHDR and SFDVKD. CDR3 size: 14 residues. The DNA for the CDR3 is TGTGCCACCAGCTCAGCGGGAGCGGGGCACGAGCAGTACTTC. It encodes CATSSAGAGHEQYF.

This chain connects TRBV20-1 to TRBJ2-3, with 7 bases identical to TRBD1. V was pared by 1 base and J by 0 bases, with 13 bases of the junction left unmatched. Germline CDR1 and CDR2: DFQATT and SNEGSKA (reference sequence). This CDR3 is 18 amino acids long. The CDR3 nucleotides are TGCAGTGCTAGAGGGACAGGCCTGGCTGTGACTAGCACAGATACGCAGTATTTT. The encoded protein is CSARGTGLAVTSTDTQYF.

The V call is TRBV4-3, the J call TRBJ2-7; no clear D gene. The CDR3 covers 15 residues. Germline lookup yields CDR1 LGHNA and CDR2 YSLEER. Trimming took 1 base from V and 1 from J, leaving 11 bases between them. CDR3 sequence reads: CASSQVALASYEQYF. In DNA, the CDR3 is TGCGCCAGCAGCCAAGTCGCGTTGGCGTCCTACGAGCAGTACTTC.

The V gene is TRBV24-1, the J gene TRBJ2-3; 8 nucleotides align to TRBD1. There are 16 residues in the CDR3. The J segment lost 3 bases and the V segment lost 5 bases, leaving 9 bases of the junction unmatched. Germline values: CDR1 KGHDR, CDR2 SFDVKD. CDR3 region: CATSGSQDRETDTQYF. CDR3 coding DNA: TGTGCCACCAGTGGGTCTCAGGACAGGGAAACAGATACGCAGTATTTT.

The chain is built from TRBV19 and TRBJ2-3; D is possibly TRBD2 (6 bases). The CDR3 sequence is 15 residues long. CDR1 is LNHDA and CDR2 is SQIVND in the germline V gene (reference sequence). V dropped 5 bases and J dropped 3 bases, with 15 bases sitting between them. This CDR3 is CASSPRLVRTDTQYF. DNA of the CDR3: TGTGCCAGTAGTCCCCGACTAGTTAGGACAGATACGCAGTATTTT. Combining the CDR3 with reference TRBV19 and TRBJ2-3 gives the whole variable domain DGGITQSPKYLFRKEGQNVTLSCEQNLNHDAMYWYRQDPGQGLRLIYYSQIVNDFQKGDIAEGYSVSREKKESFPLTVTSAQKNPTAFYLCASSPRLVRTDTQYFGPGTRLTVL.

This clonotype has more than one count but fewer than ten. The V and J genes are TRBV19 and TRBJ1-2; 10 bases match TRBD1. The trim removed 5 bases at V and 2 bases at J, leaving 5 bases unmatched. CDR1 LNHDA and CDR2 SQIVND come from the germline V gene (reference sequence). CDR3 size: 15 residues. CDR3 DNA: TGTGCCAGTAGTGCTCCGGGACAGGGGAACTATGGCTACACCTTC. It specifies CASSAPGQGNYGYTF.

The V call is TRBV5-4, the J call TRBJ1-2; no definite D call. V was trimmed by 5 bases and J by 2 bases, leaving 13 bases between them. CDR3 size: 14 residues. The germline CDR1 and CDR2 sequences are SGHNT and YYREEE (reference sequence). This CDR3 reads CASRYNTANYGYTF. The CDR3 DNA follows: TGTGCCAGCAGATACAATACAGCCAACTATGGCTACACCTTC.

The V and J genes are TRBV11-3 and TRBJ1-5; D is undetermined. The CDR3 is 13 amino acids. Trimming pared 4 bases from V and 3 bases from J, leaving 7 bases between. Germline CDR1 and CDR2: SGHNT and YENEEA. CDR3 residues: CASSSQYNQPQHF. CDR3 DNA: TGTGCCAGCAGCTCCCAGTACAATCAGCCCCAGCATTTT.

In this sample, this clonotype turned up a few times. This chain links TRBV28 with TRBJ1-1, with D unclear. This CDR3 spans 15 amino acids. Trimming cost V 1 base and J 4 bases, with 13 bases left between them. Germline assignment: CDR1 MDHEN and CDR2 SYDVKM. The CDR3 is CASSLYSGGGTEAFF. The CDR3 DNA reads TGTGCCAGCAGTTTATACAGCGGTGGAGGCACTGAAGCTTTCTTT.

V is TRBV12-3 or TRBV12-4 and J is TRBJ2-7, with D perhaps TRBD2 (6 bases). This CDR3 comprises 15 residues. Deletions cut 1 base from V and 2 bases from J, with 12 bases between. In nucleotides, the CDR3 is TGTGCCAGCAGTTTAGAAGCGGGTGCTACCTACGAGCAGTACTTC. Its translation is CASSLEAGATYEQYF.

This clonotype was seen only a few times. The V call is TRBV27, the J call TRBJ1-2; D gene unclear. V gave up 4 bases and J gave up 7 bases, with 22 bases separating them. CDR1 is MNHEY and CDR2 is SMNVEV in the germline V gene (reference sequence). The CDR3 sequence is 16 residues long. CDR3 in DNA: TGTGCCAGCAGTTCCGGGATGCGCGGTAGCCCCTCTGGCTACACCTTC. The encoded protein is CASSSGMRGSPSGYTF.

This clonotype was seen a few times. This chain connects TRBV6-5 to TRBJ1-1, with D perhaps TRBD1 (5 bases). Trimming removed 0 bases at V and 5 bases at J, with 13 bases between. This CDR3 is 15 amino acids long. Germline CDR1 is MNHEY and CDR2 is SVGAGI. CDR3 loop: CASSYSTGVGTEAFF. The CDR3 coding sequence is TGTGCCAGCAGTTACTCTACGGGGGTCGGGACTGAAGCTTTCTTT.

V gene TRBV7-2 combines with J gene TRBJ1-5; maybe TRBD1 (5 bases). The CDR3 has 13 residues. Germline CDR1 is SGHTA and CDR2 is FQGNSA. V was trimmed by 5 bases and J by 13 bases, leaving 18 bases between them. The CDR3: CASSRGADGVQHF. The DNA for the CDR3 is TGTGCCAGCAGCCGTGGGGCTGACGGGGTTCAGCATTTT. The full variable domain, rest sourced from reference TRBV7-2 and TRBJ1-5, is GAGVSQSPSNKVTEKGKDVELRCDPISGHTALYWYRQSLGQGLEFLIYFQGNSAPDKSGLPSDRFSAERTGGSVSTLTIQRTQQEDSAVYLCASSRGADGVQHFGDGTRLSIL.

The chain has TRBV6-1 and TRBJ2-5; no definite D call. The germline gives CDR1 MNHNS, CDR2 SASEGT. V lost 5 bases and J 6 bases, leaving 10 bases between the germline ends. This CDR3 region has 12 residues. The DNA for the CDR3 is TGTGCCAGCAGTCCTCCTCAGCAGACCCAGTACTTC. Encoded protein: CASSPPQQTQYF.

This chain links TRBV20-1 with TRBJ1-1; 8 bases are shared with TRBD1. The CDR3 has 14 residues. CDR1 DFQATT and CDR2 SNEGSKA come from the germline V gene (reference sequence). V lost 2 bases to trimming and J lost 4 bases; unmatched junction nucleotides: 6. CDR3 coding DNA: TGCAGTGCTAGACCCACCACAGGGGGCACTGAAGCTTTCTTT. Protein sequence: CSARPTTGGTEAFF.

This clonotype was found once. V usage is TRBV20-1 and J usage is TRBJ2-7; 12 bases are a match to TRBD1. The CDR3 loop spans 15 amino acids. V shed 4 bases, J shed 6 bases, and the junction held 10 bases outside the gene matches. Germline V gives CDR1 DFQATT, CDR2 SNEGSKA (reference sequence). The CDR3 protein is CSAIPGTGGEAEQYF. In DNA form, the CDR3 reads TGCAGTGCTATTCCCGGGACAGGGGGCGAGGCCGAGCAGTACTTC.

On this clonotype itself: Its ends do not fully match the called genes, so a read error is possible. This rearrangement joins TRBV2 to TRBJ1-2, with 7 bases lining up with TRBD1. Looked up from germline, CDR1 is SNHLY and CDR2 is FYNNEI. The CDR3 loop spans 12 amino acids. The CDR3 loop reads CASTRTGFGHTF. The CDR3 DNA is TGTGCCAGCACCCGGACAGGCTTTGGCCACACCTTC.

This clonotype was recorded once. Here the CDR3 DNA reads TGTGCCAGCAGCCGATCGGGACTAGCGGGGGCTGGGGGTGAGCAGTTCTTC. Protein product: CASSRSGLAGAGGEQFF. The rearrangement joins TRBV3-1 to TRBJ2-1; 14 bases are a match to TRBD2. Trimming cost V 4 bases and J 9 bases; bases outside gene matches: 11. Germline V gene lookup returns CDR1 LGHDT and CDR2 YNNKEL (reference sequence). The CDR3 extends over 17 amino acids.

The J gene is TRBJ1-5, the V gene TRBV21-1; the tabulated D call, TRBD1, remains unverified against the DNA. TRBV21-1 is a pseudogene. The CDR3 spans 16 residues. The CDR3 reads CASSTRSRGCDQPQHF. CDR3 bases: TGTGCCAGCAGCACTAGAAGTCGGGGCTGCGATCAGCCCCAGCATTTT.

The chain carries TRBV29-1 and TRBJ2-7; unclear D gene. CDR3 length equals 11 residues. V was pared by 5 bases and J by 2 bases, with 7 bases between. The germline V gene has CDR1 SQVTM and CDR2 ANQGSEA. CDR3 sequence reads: CSVSGAYEQYF. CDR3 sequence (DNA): TGCAGCGTTAGTGGAGCCTACGAGCAGTACTTC.

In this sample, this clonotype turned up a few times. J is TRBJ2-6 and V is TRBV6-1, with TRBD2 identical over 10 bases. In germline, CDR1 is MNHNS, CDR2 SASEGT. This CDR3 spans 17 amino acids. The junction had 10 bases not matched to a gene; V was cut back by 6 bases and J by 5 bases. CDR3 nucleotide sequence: TGTGCCAGCAGCGCCAGCGGGAGGGGCCCATGGGCCAACGTCCTGACTTTC. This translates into CASSASGRGPWANVLTF.

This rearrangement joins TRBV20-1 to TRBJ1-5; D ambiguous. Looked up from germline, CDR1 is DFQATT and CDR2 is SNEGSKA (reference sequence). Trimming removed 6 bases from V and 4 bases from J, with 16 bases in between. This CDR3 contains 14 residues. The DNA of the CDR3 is TGCAGTGCCCCATCGAGCGGGGTTAATCAGCCCCAGCATTTT. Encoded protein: CSAPSSGVNQPQHF.

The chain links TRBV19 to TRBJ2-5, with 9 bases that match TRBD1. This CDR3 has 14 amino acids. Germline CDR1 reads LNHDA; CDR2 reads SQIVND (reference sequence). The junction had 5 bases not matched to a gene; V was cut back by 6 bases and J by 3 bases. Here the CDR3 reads CASSPRDREETQYF. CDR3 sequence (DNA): TGTGCCAGTAGCCCCCGGGACAGGGAAGAGACCCAGTACTTC.

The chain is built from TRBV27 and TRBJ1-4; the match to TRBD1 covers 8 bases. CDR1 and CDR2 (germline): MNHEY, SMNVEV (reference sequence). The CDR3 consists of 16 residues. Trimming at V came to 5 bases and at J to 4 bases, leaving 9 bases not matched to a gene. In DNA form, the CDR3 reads TGTGCCAGCAGTCCACTCGGACAGGGATTTAATGAAAAACTGTTTTTT. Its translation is CASSPLGQGFNEKLFF.

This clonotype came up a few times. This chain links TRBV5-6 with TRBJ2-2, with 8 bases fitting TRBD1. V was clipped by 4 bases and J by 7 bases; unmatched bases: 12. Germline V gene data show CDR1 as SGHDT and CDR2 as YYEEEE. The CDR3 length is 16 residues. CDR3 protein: CASSPLGRGLNGELFF. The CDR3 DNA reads TGTGCCAGCAGCCCTCTGGGCAGGGGGCTTAACGGGGAGCTGTTTTTT.

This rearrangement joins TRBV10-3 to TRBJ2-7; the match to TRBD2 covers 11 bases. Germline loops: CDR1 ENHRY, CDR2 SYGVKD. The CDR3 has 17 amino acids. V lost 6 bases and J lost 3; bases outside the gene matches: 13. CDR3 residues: CAIRGTSGREGLYEQYF. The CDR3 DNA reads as TGTGCCATCAGGGGGACTAGCGGACGAGAGGGCCTCTACGAGCAGTACTTC.

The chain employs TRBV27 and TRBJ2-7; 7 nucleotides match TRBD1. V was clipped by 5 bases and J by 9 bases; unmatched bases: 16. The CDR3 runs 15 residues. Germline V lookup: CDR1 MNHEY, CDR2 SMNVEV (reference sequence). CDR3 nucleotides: TGTGCCAGCAGTCCGACCGGGACAGCTGCCATCGCGCAGTACTTC. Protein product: CASSPTGTAAIAQYF.